A single sample gave rise to the 19 T cell receptor beta chains below, sequenced in a study of cytomegalovirus exposure and HLA in healthy donors. Both 60 Vbeta primers and 13 Jbeta primers went into the PCR. The table came from immunoSEQ multiplex PCR; TCRdb's copy has only in-frame clones and leaves some out. The table includes 100,000 or so clones, around three quarters detected once. Input material: PBMCs. These receptors came from a woman in her forties in good health and CMV-seropositive.

The J gene is TRBJ1-2, the V gene TRBV27, with 7 bases matching TRBD1. The CDR3 extends over 14 amino acids. Germline lookup yields CDR1 MNHEY and CDR2 SMNVEV (reference sequence). The V and J ends lost 3 bases and 3 bases, in that order; junction bases with no gene match: 4. CDR3 nucleotides: TGTGCCAGCAGTTTCGGACAGGCGCACTATGGCTACACCTTC. This translates into CASSFGQAHYGYTF.

This sequence joins TRBV6-1 and TRBJ1-3; D not resolved. V gave up 0 bases and J gave up 4 bases, with 13 bases separating them. CDR1 is MNHNS and CDR2 is SASEGT in the germline V gene. This CDR3 comprises 16 residues. The CDR3 sequence is CASSEAGSGSGNTIYF. The DNA of the CDR3 is TGTGCCAGCAGTGAAGCAGGGAGCGGCTCAGGAAACACCATATATTTT.

This clone was counted a single time. V is TRBV9 and J is TRBJ1-2; 9 nucleotides match TRBD1. Germline V gives CDR1 SGDLS, CDR2 YYNGEE. The CDR3 has 16 amino acids. After removal of 0 bases from V and 4 bases from J, the junction contained 7 bases not matched to a gene. This CDR3 reads CASSVGGTGLSYGYTF. The CDR3 DNA follows: TGTGCCAGCAGCGTAGGTGGGACAGGGTTGAGCTATGGCTACACCTTC.

This clone was observed once. CDR3: CASSPQPGLEIYEQYF. The CDR3 nucleotides read TGTGCCAGCAGCCCTCAGCCGGGACTAGAGATTTACGAGCAGTACTTC. The rearrangement uses TRBV9 and TRBJ2-7; TRBD2 agrees at 8 bases. CDR1 is SGDLS, CDR2 YYNGEE, per germline. Trimming removed 4 bases from V and 4 bases from J; junction bases left unmatched: 13. The CDR3 runs 16 residues.

The chain carries TRBV2 and TRBJ2-3, with 7 bases fitting TRBD2. Looked up from germline, CDR1 is SNHLY and CDR2 is FYNNEI. The V gene end was trimmed by 2 bases and the J gene end by 6 bases; junction bases not matched to a gene: 8. This CDR3 is built from 15 residues. CDR3 nucleotide sequence: TGTGCCAGCAGTGAACTAGCGGCAGAGGGGGATACGCAGTATTTT. Translated: CASSELAAEGDTQYF.

The chain links TRBV29-1 to TRBJ2-3; D is unclear. From germline, CDR1 is SQVTM and CDR2 ANQGSEA. The CDR3 contains 11 residues. The ends were cut back, 3 bases at V and 2 bases at J, with 3 bases in the middle. In DNA, the CDR3 is TGCAGCGTTGACCACACAGATACGCAGTATTTT. Its translation is CSVDHTDTQYF.

This clone appeared a few times. The chain joins TRBV5-6 to TRBJ2-7; 10 nucleotides agree with TRBD2. Looked up from germline, CDR1 is SGHDT and CDR2 is YYEEEE. The CDR3 runs 17 residues. Losses at the gene ends were 4 bases for V and 4 bases for J; bases not matched to a gene: 14. As DNA, the CDR3 is TGTGCCAGCAGCCCGGATCTTGGGGGACTAGCGCGATACGAGCAGTACTTC. Its protein product is CASSPDLGGLARYEQYF.

This clone was picked up one time. V gene TRBV27 combines with J gene TRBJ1-2; 8 bases match TRBD1. The germline V gene has CDR1 MNHEY and CDR2 SMNVEV (reference sequence). V lost 3 bases to trimming and J lost 6 bases; unmatched junction nucleotides: 12. The CDR3 is made up of 16 amino acids. The CDR3 region is CASSFSPGGGSHGYTF. The CDR3, as DNA: TGTGCCAGCAGTTTCTCTCCAGGGGGCGGTTCGCATGGCTACACCTTC.

The genes are TRBV5-1 and TRBJ2-1, with TRBD2 matching 8 bases. This CDR3 is built from 16 residues. Germline loops: CDR1 SGHRS, CDR2 YFSETQ. V was pared by 4 bases and J by 7 bases, with 13 bases of the junction left unmatched. The CDR3 sequence is CASSAEEAGVYNEQFF. The CDR3 region has the DNA TGCGCCAGCAGCGCCGAGGAAGCGGGAGTTTATAATGAGCAGTTCTTC.

V usage is TRBV19 and J usage is TRBJ2-1; D perhaps matches TRBD1 (6 bases). This CDR3 spans 16 amino acids. V lost 7 bases and J 4 bases, leaving 20 bases between the germline ends. CDR1 and CDR2 from the germline V gene are LNHDA and SQIVND (reference sequence). The CDR3 reads CASNGEGGVGYNEQFF. The CDR3 DNA reads as TGTGCCAGTAATGGGGAAGGGGGAGTCGGTTACAATGAGCAGTTCTTC.

This clone was observed a single time. This chain joins TRBV27 and TRBJ1-2; D call uncertain. Germline CDR1 is MNHEY and CDR2 is SMNVEV (reference sequence). V dropped 4 bases and J dropped 6 bases, with 12 bases sitting between them. The CDR3 covers 13 residues. This CDR3 reads CASSSGVWNGYTF. The CDR3 DNA follows: TGTGCCAGCAGTTCCGGGGTTTGGAATGGCTACACCTTC.

In this sample, this clone turned up a few times. This rearrangement joins TRBV4-2 to TRBJ2-1; 11 bases are shared with TRBD2. V lost 1 base and J lost 4; bases outside the gene matches: 18. The CDR3 extends over 21 amino acids. Germline loops: CDR1 LGHNA, CDR2 YNFKEQ. The CDR3 coding sequence is TGTGCCAGCAGCCAAGGCTATCAGGGGGATGGGACTAGCGGACTTTACAATGAGCAGTTCTTC. Protein sequence: CASSQGYQGDGTSGLYNEQFF.

The chain links TRBV27 to TRBJ2-5, with 12 bases that match TRBD1. Trimming cost V 3 bases and J 4 bases; bases outside gene matches: 3. This CDR3 is 15 amino acids long. Germline CDR1 and CDR2: MNHEY and SMNVEV (reference sequence). The CDR3 here is CASSFGTGGSETQYF. The CDR3 bases are TGTGCCAGCAGTTTTGGGACAGGGGGCTCAGAGACCCAGTACTTC.

The chain combines TRBV25-1 with TRBJ1-4, with D possibly matching TRBD1 (5 bases). This CDR3 is 14 amino acids long. V shed 4 bases and J shed 8 bases, with 14 bases lying between them. Germline-derived CDR1 and CDR2 are MGHDK and SYGVNS. CDR3 DNA sequence: TGTGCCAGCAGTGGCCTGGGGGGTCGGGAAAAACTGTTTTTT. It yields the protein CASSGLGGREKLFF. Full variable domain (outside the CDR3, taken from reference TRBV25-1 and TRBJ1-4): EADIYQTPRYLVIGTGKKITLECSQTMGHDKMYWYQQDPGMELHLIHYSYGVNSTEKGDLSSESTVSRIRTEHFPLTLESARPSHTSQYLCASSGLGGREKLFFGSGTQLSVL.

The J gene is TRBJ2-3, the V gene TRBV25-1; 7 bases are a match to TRBD1. The germline V gene encodes CDR1 MGHDK and CDR2 SYGVNS. J gave up 1 base and V 10 bases, and 5 bases lay outside the gene matches. This CDR3 comprises 13 residues. CDR3 in DNA: TGTGCCACCAAGGGGGCGGGCACAGATACGCAGTATTTT. It yields the protein CATKGAGTDTQYF.

The chain has TRBV9 and TRBJ2-1, with no clear D. Trimming took 4 bases from V and 8 from J, leaving 16 bases between them. Germline CDR1 SGDLS, CDR2 YYNGEE. The CDR3 extends over 14 amino acids. The CDR3 sequence is CASSPTPGWDEQFF. As DNA, the CDR3 is TGTGCCAGCAGCCCGACTCCCGGATGGGATGAGCAGTTCTTC.

This clone has just one count. The chain combines TRBV11-1 with TRBJ2-5; D may be TRBD2 (5 bases). V lost 2 bases and J lost 5, with 12 bases in between. The CDR3 has 14 residues. Germline CDR1 is SGHAT and CDR2 is FQDESV (reference sequence). CDR3 sequence (DNA): TGTGCCAGCAGCTTACGGGGTGTATGGGAGACCCAGTACTTC. Residues: CASSLRGVWETQYF.

The rearrangement links TRBV2 to TRBJ2-5, with 7 positions matching TRBD1. The J call may not be correct, given that the DNA end is closer to TRBJ2-7. This CDR3 has 13 residues. Looked up from germline, CDR1 is SNHLY and CDR2 is FYNNEI. The CDR3 region has the DNA TGTGCCAGCAGCGTTACAGGGGTCTACGAGCAGTACTTC. It encodes CASSVTGVYEQYF.

This clone was counted between two and nine times. The V and J genes are TRBV5-6 and TRBJ1-1; D gene ambiguous. Trimming removed 0 bases at V and 1 base at J, with 7 bases between. Germline lookup yields CDR1 SGHDT and CDR2 YYEEEE. This CDR3 region has 14 residues. CDR3 DNA: TGTGCCAGCAGCTTGGGGGCAGGGAACACTGAAGCTTTCTTT. This sequence encodes CASSLGAGNTEAFF.